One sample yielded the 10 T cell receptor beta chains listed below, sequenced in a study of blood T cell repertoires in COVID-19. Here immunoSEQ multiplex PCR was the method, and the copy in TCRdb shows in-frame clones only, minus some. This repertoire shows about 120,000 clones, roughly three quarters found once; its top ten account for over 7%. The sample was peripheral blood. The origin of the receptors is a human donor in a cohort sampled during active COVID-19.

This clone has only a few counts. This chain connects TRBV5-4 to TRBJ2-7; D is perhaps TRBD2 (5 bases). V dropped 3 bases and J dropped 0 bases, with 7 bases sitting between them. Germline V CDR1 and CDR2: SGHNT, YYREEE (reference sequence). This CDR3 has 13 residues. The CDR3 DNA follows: TGTGCCAGCAGCTACCGGGGCTCCTACGAGCAGTACTTC. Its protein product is CASSYRGSYEQYF.

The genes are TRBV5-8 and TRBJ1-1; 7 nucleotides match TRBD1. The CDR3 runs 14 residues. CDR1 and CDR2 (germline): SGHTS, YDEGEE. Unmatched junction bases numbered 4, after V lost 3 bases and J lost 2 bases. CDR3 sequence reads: CASSWGQLNTEAFF. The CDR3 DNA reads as TGTGCCAGCAGCTGGGGACAGCTTAACACTGAAGCTTTCTTT.

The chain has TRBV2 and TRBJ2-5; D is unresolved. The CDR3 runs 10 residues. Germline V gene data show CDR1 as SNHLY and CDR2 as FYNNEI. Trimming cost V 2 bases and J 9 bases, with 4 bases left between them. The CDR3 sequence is CASSEQAQYF. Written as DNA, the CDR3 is TGTGCCAGCAGTGAACAGGCCCAGTACTTC. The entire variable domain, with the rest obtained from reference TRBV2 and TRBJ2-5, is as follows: EPEVTQTPSHQVTQMGQEVILRCVPISNHLYFYWYRQILGQKVEFLVSFYNNEISEKSEIFDDQFSVERPDGSNFTLKIRSTKLEDSAMYFCASSEQAQYFGPGTRLLVL.

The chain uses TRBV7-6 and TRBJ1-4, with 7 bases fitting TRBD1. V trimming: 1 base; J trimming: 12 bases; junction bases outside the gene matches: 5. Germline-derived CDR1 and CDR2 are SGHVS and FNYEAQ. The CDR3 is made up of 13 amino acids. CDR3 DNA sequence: TGTGCCAGCAGCTTAGAACCCGGGACAGAACTGTTTTTT. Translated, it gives CASSLEPGTELFF.

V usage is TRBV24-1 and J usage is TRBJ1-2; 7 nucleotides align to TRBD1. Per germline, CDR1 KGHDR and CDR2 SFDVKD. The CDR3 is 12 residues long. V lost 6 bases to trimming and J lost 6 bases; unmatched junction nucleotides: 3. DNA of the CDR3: TGTGCCACCAGTAAGACAGGGAATGGCTACACCTTC. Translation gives CATSKTGNGYTF.

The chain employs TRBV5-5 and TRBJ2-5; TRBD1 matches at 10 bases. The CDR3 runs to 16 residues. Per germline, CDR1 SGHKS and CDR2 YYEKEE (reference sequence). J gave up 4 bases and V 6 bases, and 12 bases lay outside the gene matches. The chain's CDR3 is CASTQTGTGVGETQYF. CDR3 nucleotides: TGTGCCAGCACCCAAACAGGGACAGGGGTTGGAGAGACCCAGTACTTC.

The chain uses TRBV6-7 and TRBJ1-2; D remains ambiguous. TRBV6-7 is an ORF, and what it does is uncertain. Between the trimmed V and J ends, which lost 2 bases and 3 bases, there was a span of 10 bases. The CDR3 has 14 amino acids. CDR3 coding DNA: TGTGCCAGCAGTTACGCTCACAGAGACTATGGCTACACCTTC. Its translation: CASSYAHRDYGYTF.

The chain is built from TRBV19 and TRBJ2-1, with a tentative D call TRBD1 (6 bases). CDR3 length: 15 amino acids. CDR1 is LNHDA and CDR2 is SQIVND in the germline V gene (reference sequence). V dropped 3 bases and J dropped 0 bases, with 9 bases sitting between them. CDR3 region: CASSMGHGSYNEQFF. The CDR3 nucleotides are TGTGCCAGTAGTATGGGACACGGCTCCTACAATGAGCAGTTCTTC.

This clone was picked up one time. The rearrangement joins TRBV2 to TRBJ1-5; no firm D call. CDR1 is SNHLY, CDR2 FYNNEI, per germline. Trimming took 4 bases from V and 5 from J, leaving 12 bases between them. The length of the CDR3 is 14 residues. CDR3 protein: CASSVGGSDQPQHF. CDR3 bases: TGTGCCAGCAGTGTAGGAGGGTCTGATCAGCCCCAGCATTTT.

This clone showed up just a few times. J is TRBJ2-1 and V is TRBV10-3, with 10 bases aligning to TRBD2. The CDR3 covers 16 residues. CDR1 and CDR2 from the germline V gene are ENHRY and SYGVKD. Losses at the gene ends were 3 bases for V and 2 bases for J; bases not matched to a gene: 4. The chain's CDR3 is CAISDGSGGAYNEQFF. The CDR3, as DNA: TGTGCCATCAGTGACGGGAGCGGGGGGGCCTACAATGAGCAGTTCTTC.